A single sample gave rise to the 13 T cell receptor beta chains below, sequenced in a study of blood T cell repertoires in COVID-19. Clones were sequenced by immunoSEQ multiplex PCR, and TCRdb holds only the in-frame ones, with some missing. There are 250,000 to 300,000 clones in the sample; roughly 93% occur only once, and 2.3% lies in the top ten. The sample was PBMCs or T cells enriched from blood (not recorded which). The receptors originated from a woman between 35 and 50 years old with acute COVID-19.

CDR3 nucleotides: TGTGCCAGTAGTACGTCACAGGTACAAAACACTGAAGCTTTCTTT. Residues: CASSTSQVQNTEAFF. The chain joins TRBV19 to TRBJ1-1, with D perhaps TRBD1 (5 bases). Between the trimmed V and J ends, which lost 4 bases and 2 bases, there was a span of 14 bases. The length of the CDR3 is 15 residues. Germline values: CDR1 LNHDA, CDR2 SQIVND (reference sequence).

This clone was detected once. The V and J genes are TRBV24-1 and TRBJ2-1; 10 bases match TRBD2. The CDR3 is 14 residues long. CDR1 is KGHDR and CDR2 is SFDVKD in the germline V gene. After removal of 6 bases from V and 6 bases from J, the junction contained 4 bases not matched to a gene. The CDR3 sequence: CATSLAGEVNEQFF. The CDR3 DNA sequence: TGTGCCACCAGTCTAGCGGGAGAAGTCAATGAGCAGTTCTTC.

This clone was counted at least ten times. The chain joins TRBV5-4 to TRBJ1-1; 7 nucleotides match TRBD1. The germline V gene encodes CDR1 SGHNT and CDR2 YYREEE (reference sequence). The CDR3 covers 15 residues. The junction had 7 bases not matched to a gene; V was cut back by 3 bases and J by 2 bases. The CDR3: CASSSMGQKNTEAFF. The DNA of the CDR3 is TGTGCCAGCAGCTCCATGGGACAGAAAAACACTGAAGCTTTCTTT. Combining the CDR3 with reference TRBV5-4 and TRBJ1-1 gives the whole variable domain ETGVTQSPTHLIKTRGQQVTLRCSSQSGHNTVSWYQQALGQGPQFIFQYYREEENGRGNFPPRFSGLQFPNYSSELNVNALELDDSALYLCASSSMGQKNTEAFFGQGTRLTVV.

This rearrangement joins TRBV6-1 to TRBJ2-7; the match to TRBD1 covers 9 bases. V trimming: 6 bases; J trimming: 5 bases; junction bases outside the gene matches: 11. Germline V gene lookup returns CDR1 MNHNS and CDR2 SASEGT. This CDR3 contains 15 residues. The CDR3 DNA reads as TGTGCCAGCAGGAAGGAGTGGACAGGGGCCCACGAGCAGTACTTC. This codes for CASRKEWTGAHEQYF.

The V gene is TRBV7-2, the J gene TRBJ1-1; perhaps TRBD1 as D (5 bases). The CDR3 covers 14 residues. V was clipped by 2 bases and J by 7 bases, with 14 bases between them. Looked up from germline, CDR1 is SGHTA and CDR2 is FQGNSA. CDR3 protein: CASSLLGQGSEAFF. The CDR3 DNA reads as TGTGCCAGCAGCTTATTAGGTCAGGGTAGTGAAGCTTTCTTT.

The chain uses TRBV19 and TRBJ1-4, with TRBD1 identical over 7 bases. Germline V gives CDR1 LNHDA, CDR2 SQIVND (reference sequence). CDR3 length equals 14 residues. J was trimmed by 6 bases and V by 5 bases; bases with no gene match: 6. The CDR3 loop is CASSATGEYEKLFF. The CDR3 DNA follows: TGTGCCAGTAGTGCAACAGGGGAGTATGAAAAACTGTTTTTT. Combining the CDR3 with reference TRBV19 and TRBJ1-4 gives the whole variable domain DGGITQSPKYLFRKEGQNVTLSCEQNLNHDAMYWYRQDPGQGLRLIYYSQIVNDFQKGDIAEGYSVSREKKESFPLTVTSAQKNPTAFYLCASSATGEYEKLFFGSGTQLSVL.

V gene TRBV7-2 combines with J gene TRBJ1-2; maybe TRBD1 (5 bases). Germline V gives CDR1 SGHTA, CDR2 FQGNSA. The CDR3 is made up of 13 amino acids. V lost 1 base, J lost 7 bases, and 10 bases lay in between. Written as DNA, the CDR3 is TGTGCCAGCAGCTTAGACGGGGGTGGTGGCTACACCTTC. This gives the protein CASSLDGGGGYTF.

To note about this clone: This specimen includes other DNA sequences encoding the same CDR3. The V gene is TRBV7-2, the J gene TRBJ2-5, with a possible D match to TRBD1 (6 bases). CDR1 and CDR2 from the germline V gene are SGHTA and FQGNSA. V was shortened by 1 base and J by 5 bases, with 8 bases between the two germline ends. The CDR3 spans 13 residues. The CDR3: CASSLERGETQYF. The CDR3 DNA reads as TGTGCCAGCAGCTTAGAGAGGGGGGAGACCCAGTACTTC.

The V gene is TRBV5-1, the J gene TRBJ1-1; 7 positions agree with TRBD1. Germline CDR1 and CDR2: SGHRS and YFSETQ. The CDR3 spans 14 residues. The J segment lost 3 bases and the V segment lost 2 bases, leaving 4 bases of the junction unmatched. In DNA, the CDR3 is TGCGCCAGCAGCTTAGACAGGGAGGACACTGAAGCTTTCTTT. Amino acids: CASSLDREDTEAFF.

This clone has a single count. A read error may account for a junction end that differs from germline. CDR3 nucleotide sequence: TGTGCCAGCAGCGAAGGGACAGAACCCATCTATGGCTACACCTTC. Protein: CASSEGTEPIYGYTF. The chain employs TRBV2 and TRBJ1-2, with 7 bases that match TRBD1. The CDR3 has 15 amino acids. Germline assignment: CDR1 SNHLY and CDR2 FYNNEI.

This rearrangement joins TRBV4-3 to TRBJ2-3; 9 bases line up with TRBD1. This CDR3 is 19 amino acids long. V gave up 0 bases and J gave up 2 bases; unmatched junction bases: 12. CDR1 is LGHNA, CDR2 YSLEER, per germline. As DNA, the CDR3 is TGCGCCAGCAGCCAAGAGTTAAGGGGACAGGGTAGCAACACAGATACGCAGTATTTT. It specifies CASSQELRGQGSNTDTQYF.

This chain connects TRBV11-3 to TRBJ1-6, with D possibly matching TRBD1 (6 bases). Germline CDR1 reads SGHNT; CDR2 reads YENEEA. The CDR3 consists of 15 residues. V was shortened by 4 bases and J by 8 bases, with 15 bases between the two germline ends. CDR3 loop: CASSWDRTAYSPLHF. The CDR3 bases are TGTGCCAGCAGCTGGGACCGGACAGCATATTCACCCCTCCACTTT.

The rearrangement uses TRBV7-2 and TRBJ1-2; 7 bases are shared with TRBD1. This CDR3 is 14 amino acids long. Trimming removed 5 bases from V and 8 bases from J; junction bases left unmatched: 11. The V gene's germline CDR1 is SGHTA and CDR2 FQGNSA. CDR3 coding DNA: TGTGCCAGCAGCCCCGGGACAGTAATCGTCGGCTACACCTTC. Translating it yields CASSPGTVIVGYTF.